One and the same sample provided the 28 T cell receptor beta chains below, sequenced in a study of cytomegalovirus exposure and HLA in healthy donors. Primers for the PCR totalled 60 Vbeta and 13 Jbeta. Using immunoSEQ multiplex PCR, the repertoire was profiled, and TCRdb retains in-frame clones only, with some absent. The sample contains about 220,000 clones, roughly 79% of which appear only once. Sequencing was carried out using PBMCs. These receptors originate from a male donor in good health and CMV-seronegative.

The V gene is TRBV19, the J gene TRBJ1-5; TRBD1 is a possible D gene (6 bases). Trimming cost V 6 bases and J 4 bases, with 16 bases left between them. The CDR3 sequence is 15 residues long. Germline V gene data show CDR1 as LNHDA and CDR2 as SQIVND (reference sequence). The CDR3 sequence: CASSLDTGWNQPQHF. CDR3 sequence (DNA): TGTGCCAGTAGCCTCGACACAGGGTGGAATCAGCCCCAGCATTTT.

This chain connects TRBV5-6 to TRBJ2-3, with TRBD1 as a possible D gene (5 bases). V was cut by 0 bases and J by 4 bases, with 6 bases left in between. The V gene's germline CDR1 is SGHDT and CDR2 YYEEEE. This CDR3 region has 13 residues. In DNA form, the CDR3 reads TGTGCCAGCAGCTTGGGGACATCAGATACGCAGTATTTT. Translation: CASSLGTSDTQYF.

V is TRBV7-9 and J is TRBJ2-1; maybe TRBD2 (5 bases). Germline CDR1 is SEHNR and CDR2 is FQNEAQ (reference sequence). Trimming left V 5 bases short and J 4 bases short, with 18 bases between. There are 16 residues in the CDR3. CDR3 in amino acids: CASSPIRGSGYNEQFF. The CDR3 region has the DNA TGTGCCAGCAGCCCCATCCGGGGATCGGGTTACAATGAGCAGTTCTTC.

The rearrangement joins TRBV4-2 to TRBJ2-3, with D possibly TRBD1 on 5 matching bases. The CDR3 is 16 amino acids. Germline V gene sequence: CDR1 LGHNA, CDR2 YNFKEQ. V was cut by 3 bases and J by 5 bases, with 18 bases left in between. The CDR3: CASSHPGKSLGDTQYF. CDR3 coding DNA: TGTGCCAGCAGCCATCCAGGGAAGTCTCTCGGAGATACGCAGTATTTT.

Comments on this clone: This same CDR3 is encoded by further DNA sequences in the sample. CDR3 sequence: CASSSGGGGYTF. The CDR3 DNA sequence: TGTGCCAGCAGTTCTGGGGGGGGAGGCTACACCTTC. The J gene is TRBJ1-2, the V gene TRBV28; a possible D gene is TRBD1 (5 bases). V lost 4 bases, J lost 8 bases, and 11 bases lay in between. This CDR3 has 12 residues. Germline CDR1 reads MDHEN; CDR2 reads SYDVKM.

This clone was seen a few times. The chain joins TRBV27 to TRBJ2-1; D ambiguous. V lost 6 bases and J lost 0, with 12 bases in between. This CDR3 region has 15 residues. Germline CDR1 is MNHEY and CDR2 is SMNVEV (reference sequence). CDR3 sequence: CASSLAKSSYNEQFF. DNA of the CDR3: TGTGCCAGCAGCCTCGCGAAGAGCTCCTACAATGAGCAGTTCTTC.

The rearrangement uses TRBV19 and TRBJ1-4, with D possibly matching TRBD1 (5 bases). The V gene's germline CDR1 is LNHDA and CDR2 SQIVND (reference sequence). The V end was cut by 2 bases, the J end by 4 bases, with 8 bases between. The CDR3 runs 14 residues. Here the CDR3 DNA reads TGTGCCAGTAGTATAATGGACAATAATGAAAAACTGTTTTTT. It yields the protein CASSIMDNNEKLFF.

J is TRBJ2-2 and V is TRBV28; D gene unclear. The germline gives CDR1 MDHEN, CDR2 SYDVKM. The V gene lost 3 bases and the J gene lost 7 bases, with 3 bases spanning the gap. The CDR3 extends over 11 amino acids. The CDR3 loop is CASSLSGELFF. The CDR3 region has the DNA TGTGCCAGCAGTTTGAGCGGGGAGCTGTTTTTT.

The rearrangement links TRBV27 to TRBJ2-5, with D perhaps matching TRBD2 (5 bases). V lost 3 bases, J lost 5 bases, and 10 bases lay in between. The germline CDR1 and CDR2 sequences are MNHEY and SMNVEV (reference sequence). The CDR3 spans 13 residues. The CDR3 region has the DNA TGTGCCAGCAGTTTGAGGGTATTGGAGACCCAGTACTTC. Its protein is CASSLRVLETQYF.

The chain links TRBV29-1 to TRBJ2-1, with 10 bases that match TRBD1. V was pared by 6 bases and J by 3 bases, with 5 bases of the junction left unmatched. Germline V gene lookup returns CDR1 SQVTM and CDR2 ANQGSEA. The CDR3 has 14 residues. CDR3 nucleotides: TGCAGCGTCTGGGGACAGGGGTTCTACAATGAGCAGTTCTTC. The encoded protein is CSVWGQGFYNEQFF.

As regards this clone: Other DNA sequences from this sample encode an identical CDR3 as well. The rearrangement joins TRBV7-2 to TRBJ2-1, with a tentative D call TRBD1 (5 bases). Germline V gene lookup returns CDR1 SGHTA and CDR2 FQGNSA. The ends were cut back, 3 bases at V and 5 bases at J, with 8 bases in the middle. The CDR3 loop spans 13 amino acids. DNA of the CDR3: TGTGCCAGCAGCTTGGGGCAGAACAATGAGCAGTTCTTC. This encodes CASSLGQNNEQFF.

The chain joins TRBV7-2 to TRBJ1-2; 7 bases match TRBD1. CDR1 and CDR2 (germline): SGHTA, FQGNSA. The CDR3 extends over 17 amino acids. Trimming cost V 5 bases and J 3 bases; bases outside gene matches: 15. The CDR3 coding sequence is TGTGCCAGCAGCCTCCAAGGGGGCAGGGACGCCCACTATGGCTACACCTTC. Translation: CASSLQGGRDAHYGYTF.

This chain links TRBV28 with TRBJ2-1; maybe TRBD2 (6 bases). The germline gives CDR1 MDHEN, CDR2 SYDVKM. CDR3 length: 13 residues. V dropped 10 bases and J dropped 4 bases, with 14 bases sitting between them. The DNA for the CDR3 is TGTGCCATCTCCCCTAGCGTTTACAATGAGCAGTTCTTC. Protein sequence: CAISPSVYNEQFF.

The chain combines TRBV29-1 with TRBJ1-1, with 7 bases lining up with TRBD1. V was clipped by 7 bases and J by 7 bases; unmatched bases: 12. Looked up from germline, CDR1 is SQVTM and CDR2 is ANQGSEA. There are 13 residues in the CDR3. The CDR3, as DNA: TGCAGCGCTGCGACAGGGACCAGGGGTGAAGCTTTCTTT. Translated, it gives CSAATGTRGEAFF. Variable domain in full (rest from reference TRBV29-1 and TRBJ1-1): SAVISQKPSRDICQRGTSLTIQCQVDSQVTMMFWYRQQPGQSLTLIATANQGSEATYESGFVIDKFPISRPNLTFSTLTVSNMSPEDSSIYLCSAATGTRGEAFFGQGTRLTVV.

V usage is TRBV2 and J usage is TRBJ2-1; 7 bases align to TRBD2. The CDR3 has 15 amino acids. CDR1 SNHLY and CDR2 FYNNEI come from the germline V gene. J gave up 10 bases and V 3 bases, and 12 bases lay outside the gene matches. CDR3 sequence (DNA): TGTGCCAGCAGTGACCCCGGACTAGTTTCTTCCGAGCAGTTCTTC. Translated, it gives CASSDPGLVSSEQFF. The variable domain in full, completed from reference TRBV2 and TRBJ2-1, reads EPEVTQTPSHQVTQMGQEVILRCVPISNHLYFYWYRQILGQKVEFLVSFYNNEISEKSEIFDDQFSVERPDGSNFTLKIRSTKLEDSAMYFCASSDPGLVSSEQFFGPGTRLTVL.

This clone has only one observation. This chain links TRBV2 with TRBJ2-2; D might be TRBD1 (5 bases). CDR1 SNHLY and CDR2 FYNNEI come from the germline V gene. The ends were cut back, 2 bases at V and 8 bases at J, with 15 bases in the middle. The CDR3 is 15 amino acids. The CDR3 nucleotides are TGTGCCAGCAGTGAAAGGGGCCGCGAGGTGGGGGAGCTGTTTTTT. Its protein product is CASSERGREVGELFF.

The rearrangement links TRBV27 to TRBJ1-4; D possibly corresponds to TRBD1 (5 bases). The CDR3 is 14 residues long. V lost 1 base to trimming and J lost 8 bases, with 11 bases between them. Per germline, CDR1 MNHEY and CDR2 SMNVEV (reference sequence). The CDR3 spells CASSLWSGGEKLFF. The CDR3 DNA sequence: TGTGCCAGCAGTTTATGGTCCGGGGGGGAAAAACTGTTTTTT.

The chain has TRBV7-3 and TRBJ1-3; 9 nucleotides align to TRBD1. CDR1 and CDR2 from the germline V gene are SGHTA and FQGTGA. CDR3 length: 15 residues. V shed 5 bases and J 2 bases; nucleotides not matched to a gene: 4. The CDR3 here is CASSRRTGAGNTIYF. Here the CDR3 DNA reads TGTGCCAGCAGCCGCAGGACAGGGGCTGGAAACACCATATATTTT.

This clone has a handful of counts. V is TRBV5-1 and J is TRBJ2-3; 10 bases agree with TRBD1. Germline lookup yields CDR1 SGHRS and CDR2 YFSETQ. The junction had 3 bases not matched to a gene; V was cut back by 0 bases and J by 5 bases. The CDR3 spans 15 residues. Written as DNA, the CDR3 is TGCGCCAGCAGCTTGGGACAGGGGGCTAGAGATACGCAGTATTTT. Its translation is CASSLGQGARDTQYF.

The count of this clone is one. V and J are TRBV6-1 and TRBJ2-1; possible D gene TRBD2, 6 bases. Germline V gene sequence: CDR1 MNHNS, CDR2 SASEGT. V lost 7 bases to trimming and J lost 7 bases, with 17 bases between them. The CDR3 has 14 amino acids. The CDR3 loop is CASIEGGAGNEQFF. Here the CDR3 DNA reads TGTGCCAGCATCGAAGGAGGGGCGGGTAATGAGCAGTTCTTC.

The chain recombines TRBV5-1 with TRBJ2-1; 7 bases line up with TRBD1. Germline CDR1 and CDR2: SGHRS and YFSETQ. This CDR3 has 13 residues. V shed 4 bases and J 10 bases; nucleotides not matched to a gene: 8. The CDR3 loop reads CASSVIGGDEQFF. The CDR3 region has the DNA TGCGCCAGCAGCGTGATAGGGGGCGACGAGCAGTTCTTC.

The V call is TRBV7-2, the J call TRBJ1-2; no reliable D call. The V gene's germline CDR1 is SGHTA and CDR2 FQGNSA. Trimming removed 5 bases at V and 1 base at J, with 14 bases between. The CDR3 contains 15 residues. The CDR3 coding sequence is TGTGCCAGCAGCCCGCTTCTAATATTTAACTATGGCTACACCTTC. Translation gives CASSPLLIFNYGYTF.

The V gene is TRBV7-6, the J gene TRBJ2-1; 11 nucleotides match TRBD2. The germline CDR1 and CDR2 sequences are SGHVS and FNYEAQ. The CDR3 sequence is 16 residues long. Trimming removed 4 bases from V and 6 bases from J; junction bases left unmatched: 8. The CDR3 here is CASSWISGGAGNEQFF. The CDR3 nucleotides are TGTGCCAGCAGCTGGATTAGCGGGGGGGCCGGCAATGAGCAGTTCTTC.

This chain connects TRBV11-3 to TRBJ2-1, with a possible D match to TRBD2 (6 bases). This CDR3 has 13 amino acids. Trimming cost V 5 bases and J 9 bases, with 14 bases left between them. Germline CDR1 SGHNT, CDR2 YENEEA. CDR3 bases: TGTGCCAGCAGCACGACTAGTTTCAGTGAGCAGTTCTTC. Protein product: CASSTTSFSEQFF.

The chain recombines TRBV27 with TRBJ1-5; 7 positions agree with TRBD1. CDR1 is MNHEY and CDR2 is SMNVEV in the germline V gene (reference sequence). This CDR3 contains 15 residues. J was trimmed by 3 bases and V by 5 bases; bases with no gene match: 7. In nucleotides, the CDR3 is TGTGCCAGCAGTCCTATCGGACAGGACAATCAGCCCCAGCATTTT. This encodes CASSPIGQDNQPQHF.

J is TRBJ1-6 and V is TRBV7-2; D might be TRBD1 (5 bases). V lost 1 base and J lost 8, with 12 bases in between. The CDR3 covers 15 residues. Germline values: CDR1 SGHTA, CDR2 FQGNSA. CDR3 amino acids: CASSLVAVGDSPLHF. The CDR3 nucleotides are TGTGCCAGCAGCTTAGTTGCAGTAGGGGATTCACCCCTCCACTTT. Drawing the rest from reference TRBV7-2 and TRBJ1-6, the complete variable domain is GAGVSQSPSNKVTEKGKDVELRCDPISGHTALYWYRQSLGQGLEFLIYFQGNSAPDKSGLPSDRFSAERTGGSVSTLTIQRTQQEDSAVYLCASSLVAVGDSPLHFGNGTRLTVT.

The V call is TRBV7-2, the J call TRBJ1-2; D possibly corresponds to TRBD1 (6 bases). This CDR3 has 12 amino acids. Trimming cost V 5 bases and J 13 bases, with 17 bases left between them. Germline lookup yields CDR1 SGHTA and CDR2 FQGNSA. Here the CDR3 reads CASSPDSRGVTF. The CDR3 coding sequence is TGTGCCAGCAGCCCTGACTCCAGGGGAGTCACCTTC.

The chain is built from TRBV28 and TRBJ1-1; D unclear. This CDR3 is built from 15 residues. The V gene's germline CDR1 is MDHEN and CDR2 SYDVKM. V was shortened by 4 bases and J by 1 base, with 13 bases between the two germline ends. This CDR3 is CASSSFRRGNTEAFF. In DNA, the CDR3 is TGTGCCAGCAGTTCCTTTAGACGGGGGAACACTGAAGCTTTCTTT. The full variable domain, completed using reference TRBV28 and TRBJ1-1, is DVKVTQSSRYLVKRTGEKVFLECVQDMDHENMFWYRQDPGLGLRLIYFSYDVKMKEKGDIPEGYSVSREKKERFSLILESASTNQTSMYLCASSSFRRGNTEAFFGQGTRLTVV.